This entry lists 23 T cell receptor beta chains sequenced from one sample in a study of blood T cell repertoires in COVID-19. Assay used: immunoSEQ multiplex PCR; TCRdb lists only in-frame clones, some missing. The sample has about 24,000 clones; approximately 92% are singletons. The specimen was peripheral blood. These receptors originate from a human donor in a cohort sampled during active COVID-19.

This sequence joins TRBV28 and TRBJ1-5; D gene unclear. In germline, CDR1 is MDHEN, CDR2 SYDVKM. There are 14 residues in the CDR3. The V gene lost 2 bases and the J gene lost 3 bases, with 8 bases spanning the gap. The CDR3 sequence is CASSLRRDNQPQHF. CDR3 DNA: TGTGCCAGCAGTTTAAGACGGGACAATCAGCCCCAGCATTTT.

This clone was counted only a few times. V gene TRBV12-5 combines with J gene TRBJ1-6; D not resolved. This CDR3 region has 15 residues. V was shortened by 1 base and J by 4 bases, with 8 bases between the two germline ends. Germline CDR1 is LGHNT and CDR2 is FRNRAP. CDR3 sequence: CASGLETAYNSPLHF. CDR3 in DNA: TGTGCTAGTGGTTTGGAAACAGCTTATAATTCACCCCTCCACTTT.

CDR3 nucleotides: TGTGCCATCAGGGACAGGGGGCTAGGCACAGATACGCAGTATTTT. Its protein is CAIRDRGLGTDTQYF. The chain carries TRBV10-3 and TRBJ2-3; 11 positions agree with TRBD1. Trimming at V came to 6 bases and at J to 1 base, leaving 3 bases not matched to a gene. This CDR3 is 15 amino acids long. Germline loops: CDR1 ENHRY, CDR2 SYGVKD.

The chain is built from TRBV7-8 and TRBJ1-2, with a possible D match to TRBD1 (6 bases). Trimming took 0 bases from V and 2 from J, leaving 10 bases between them. Germline V gene sequence: CDR1 SGHVS, CDR2 FQNEAQ. The CDR3 spans 15 residues. CDR3 nucleotide sequence: TGTGCCAGCAGCTTAGCTACAGGGTCAAACTATGGCTACACCTTC. It yields the protein CASSLATGSNYGYTF. Full variable domain (missing parts from reference TRBV7-8 and TRBJ1-2): GAGVSQSPRYKVAKRGQDVALRCDPISGHVSLFWYQQALGQGPEFLTYFQNEAQLDKSGLPSDRFFAERPEGSVSTLKIQRTQQEDSAVYLCASSLATGSNYGYTFGSGTRLTVV.

The CDR3 region is CASSLEAGWEQFF. The CDR3 nucleotides are TGTGCCAGCAGCTTGGAGGCGGGATGGGAGCAGTTCTTC. The J gene is TRBJ2-1, the V gene TRBV5-4, with a possible D match to TRBD2 (6 bases). The CDR3 is 13 residues long. Deletions cut 0 bases from V and 10 bases from J, with 11 bases between. Germline V gene sequence: CDR1 SGHNT, CDR2 YYREEE (reference sequence).

This chain uses TRBV28 with TRBJ2-5, with 9 bases identical to TRBD1. The length of the CDR3 is 15 residues. V dropped 3 bases and J dropped 5; count of bases not matched to a gene: 7. The germline V gene encodes CDR1 MDHEN and CDR2 SYDVKM. In nucleotides, the CDR3 is TGTGCCAGCAGTTTTACAGGGGGCGCATCGGAGACCCAGTACTTC. The encoded protein is CASSFTGGASETQYF.

The chain couples TRBV24-1 to TRBJ1-5; maybe TRBD1 (6 bases). Germline CDR1 KGHDR, CDR2 SFDVKD. The V end lost 10 bases, the J end lost 0 bases, and 9 bases lay between the germline ends. The CDR3 totals 13 residues. CDR3 sequence reads: CATQGYSNQPQHF. The CDR3 nucleotides read TGTGCCACACAGGGATATAGCAATCAGCCCCAGCATTTT.

V and J are TRBV28 and TRBJ1-2; 8 bases map to TRBD1. CDR3 length: 14 amino acids. V trimming: 3 bases; J trimming: 2 bases; junction bases outside the gene matches: 2. Germline values: CDR1 MDHEN, CDR2 SYDVKM. In DNA, the CDR3 is TGTGCCAGCAGTTTGTCAGGGGGCAACTATGGCTACACCTTC. Its translation is CASSLSGGNYGYTF.

The V call is TRBV2, the J call TRBJ2-5; no clear D. The CDR3 spans 14 residues. Trimming removed 5 bases at V and 4 bases at J, with 14 bases between. Per germline, CDR1 SNHLY and CDR2 FYNNEI. The CDR3 reads CASSSVAAPETQYF. As DNA, the CDR3 is TGTGCCAGCAGTTCGGTGGCGGCACCAGAGACCCAGTACTTC.

In this sample, this clone turned up once. This chain uses TRBV2 with TRBJ2-3, with D perhaps matching TRBD2 (7 bases). CDR3 length equals 15 residues. V dropped 10 bases and J dropped 3 bases, with 20 bases sitting between them. The V gene's germline CDR1 is SNHLY and CDR2 FYNNEI. CDR3 sequence: CATRRGRGSTDTQYF. The DNA for the CDR3 is TGTGCCACCCGTCGGGGGCGGGGGTCAACAGATACGCAGTATTTT.

This chain uses TRBV10-3 with TRBJ2-3; unclear D gene. This CDR3 contains 13 residues. V lost 10 bases and J 0 bases, leaving 11 bases between the germline ends. Germline V lookup: CDR1 ENHRY, CDR2 SYGVKD. The DNA for the CDR3 is TGTGCCAGCAAGACGGAGAGCACAGATACGCAGTATTTT. This sequence encodes CASKTESTDTQYF.

This sequence joins TRBV9 and TRBJ1-6; the D is unclear. V was trimmed by 2 bases and J by 9 bases, leaving 9 bases between them. This CDR3 comprises 13 residues. CDR1 SGDLS and CDR2 YYNGEE come from the germline V gene. The CDR3 region has the DNA TGTGCCAGCAGCGTTCTTCGCGGTTCACCCCTCCACTTT. Translating gives CASSVLRGSPLHF.

The chain combines TRBV7-3 with TRBJ2-3, with D possibly being TRBD1 (6 bases). Trimming pared 5 bases from V and 5 bases from J, leaving 17 bases between. This CDR3 is built from 15 residues. The V gene's germline CDR1 is SGHTA and CDR2 FQGTGA. The CDR3 spells CASSPGTRRGDTQYF. The CDR3 nucleotides read TGTGCCAGCAGCCCGGGGACACGCAGGGGAGATACGCAGTATTTT.

This CDR3 reads CASSDYGGAAQGETQYF. CDR3 nucleotides: TGTGCCAGCAGTGATTACGGGGGGGCGGCCCAAGGAGAGACCCAGTACTTC. This chain links TRBV2 with TRBJ2-5, with 8 positions matching TRBD2. The germline V gene encodes CDR1 SNHLY and CDR2 FYNNEI. The junction had 13 bases not matched to a gene; V was cut back by 3 bases and J by 4 bases. CDR3 length: 17 residues.

The V gene is TRBV2, the J gene TRBJ2-5, with 7 positions matching TRBD2. The CDR3 is made up of 16 amino acids. Germline V gene sequence: CDR1 SNHLY, CDR2 FYNNEI. Germline trimming cut 4 bases from V and 10 bases from J; bases unmatched to any gene: 18. Here the CDR3 reads CASSVGQSLVAGDQYF. In nucleotides, the CDR3 is TGTGCCAGCAGTGTAGGGCAGAGCCTGGTTGCGGGGGACCAGTACTTC. Drawing the rest from reference TRBV2 and TRBJ2-5, the complete variable domain is EPEVTQTPSHQVTQMGQEVILRCVPISNHLYFYWYRQILGQKVEFLVSFYNNEISEKSEIFDDQFSVERPDGSNFTLKIRSTKLEDSAMYFCASSVGQSLVAGDQYFGPGTRLLVL.

This chain links TRBV18 with TRBJ2-1; D uncertain. Germline V gene lookup returns CDR1 KGHSH and CDR2 LQKENI. The length of the CDR3 is 14 residues. Deletions cut 3 bases from V and 3 bases from J, with 9 bases between. The CDR3 DNA sequence: TGTGCCAGCTCACCGTACACAGACTACAATGAGCAGTTCTTC. Translation gives CASSPYTDYNEQFF.

The J gene is TRBJ1-1, the V gene TRBV5-5; D call uncertain. Germline CDR1 SGHKS, CDR2 YYEKEE (reference sequence). The CDR3 is 15 residues long. V lost 2 bases, J lost 3 bases, and 14 bases lay in between. The CDR3 DNA follows: TGTGCCAGCAGCTTAGCCGGGTCCATCGACACTGAAGCTTTCTTT. Translating gives CASSLAGSIDTEAFF.

This clone was detected only once. V and J are TRBV5-1 and TRBJ2-1; 10 bases map to TRBD2. V dropped 4 bases and J dropped 4; count of bases not matched to a gene: 5. CDR3 length equals 15 residues. Germline V gives CDR1 SGHRS, CDR2 YFSETQ. CDR3 sequence: CASSRTSGTYNEQFF. The DNA of the CDR3 is TGCGCCAGCAGCCGTACTAGCGGGACTTACAATGAGCAGTTCTTC.

V and J are TRBV6-5 and TRBJ1-4, with D perhaps matching TRBD1 (5 bases). V was cut by 2 bases and J by 8 bases, with 9 bases left in between. Germline V gene sequence: CDR1 MNHEY, CDR2 SVGAGI. The CDR3 covers 13 residues. CDR3 sequence: CASSYRGTEKLFF. CDR3 in DNA: TGTGCCAGCAGTTACCGGGGGACGGAAAAACTGTTTTTT.

The rearrangement joins TRBV24-1 to TRBJ2-5; D is ambiguous. Looked up from germline, CDR1 is KGHDR and CDR2 is SFDVKD. The CDR3 is 14 residues long. V was clipped by 1 base and J by 3 bases, with 8 bases between them. In nucleotides, the CDR3 is TGTGCCACCAGTGATTTTCGACAAAAAGAGACCCAGTACTTC. Its protein is CATSDFRQKETQYF.

The chain has TRBV27 and TRBJ2-1; D remains ambiguous. With 3 bases removed from V and 4 bases from J, the gap between germline ends came to 7 bases. The CDR3 consists of 13 residues. In germline, CDR1 is MNHEY, CDR2 SMNVEV (reference sequence). CDR3 sequence: CASSLWQYNEQFF. As DNA, the CDR3 is TGTGCCAGCAGTTTGTGGCAGTACAATGAGCAGTTCTTC.

The chain carries TRBV24-1 and TRBJ2-7; TRBD2 matches at 10 bases. The trim removed 4 bases at V and 4 bases at J, leaving 3 bases unmatched. Germline V lookup: CDR1 KGHDR, CDR2 SFDVKD. CDR3 length equals 14 residues. As DNA, the CDR3 is TGTGCCACCAGTGACTCTAGCGGGGGATACGAGCAGTACTTC. Protein: CATSDSSGGYEQYF.

In this sample, this clone turned up a few times. V gene TRBV5-5 combines with J gene TRBJ1-1, with D perhaps matching TRBD1 (6 bases). In germline, CDR1 is SGHKS, CDR2 YYEKEE (reference sequence). Trimming removed 3 bases at V and 0 bases at J, with 9 bases between. This CDR3 is built from 14 residues. CDR3 in DNA: TGTGCCAGCAGCTGGACAGAATTGAACACTGAAGCTTTCTTT. It encodes CASSWTELNTEAFF.